Shown below are 16 T cell receptor beta chains from a single sample sequenced in a study of blood T cell repertoires in COVID-19. Profiled with immunoSEQ multiplex PCR; TCRdb holds only in-frame clones, not every one. The table lists more than 250,000 clones, about 92% of them singletons. The sequencing sample was made of PBMCs or T cells enriched from blood (not recorded which). These receptors came from a woman under 40 who had recovered from COVID-19.

The chain has TRBV3-1 (or the pseudogene TRBV3-2) and TRBJ2-7; the match to TRBD2 covers 9 bases. Germline V gene lookup returns CDR1 LGHDT and CDR2 YNNKEL (reference sequence). This CDR3 is built from 14 residues. The ends lost 2 bases at V and 7 bases at J; junction bases unmatched: 6. CDR3 DNA: TGTGCCAGCAGCCAACGGGGCGGGAGGGGAGAGCAGTACTTC. As protein: CASSQRGGRGEQYF.

The rearrangement uses TRBV15 and TRBJ1-1, with TRBD1 as a possible D gene (6 bases). This CDR3 region has 16 residues. The V gene's germline CDR1 is LNHNV and CDR2 YYDKDF (reference sequence). V was shortened by 4 bases and J by 0 bases, with 15 bases between the two germline ends. In DNA, the CDR3 is TGTGCCACCAGCAACTACGCCGGGACATTGAACACTGAAGCTTTCTTT. This encodes CATSNYAGTLNTEAFF.

The V and J genes are TRBV6-2 or TRBV6-3 and TRBJ1-2; D uncertain. Germline values: CDR1 MNHEY, CDR2 SVGEGT. The CDR3 loop spans 14 amino acids. V was trimmed by 6 bases and J by 4 bases, leaving 15 bases between them. CDR3 sequence: CASSLGQYSYGYTF. The CDR3 nucleotides read TGTGCCAGCAGCCTCGGCCAGTACAGCTATGGCTACACCTTC.

J is TRBJ1-4 and V is TRBV4-1; weak D call: TRBD1 (6 bases). CDR3 length: 14 residues. Germline V gene data show CDR1 as MGHRA and CDR2 as YSYEKL. V was cut by 4 bases and J by 0 bases, with 6 bases left in between. This CDR3 reads CASSRTATNEKLFF. As DNA, the CDR3 is TGCGCCAGCAGCCGGACAGCAACTAATGAAAAACTGTTTTTT.

J is TRBJ2-7 and V is TRBV9; D possibly corresponds to TRBD1 (6 bases). Germline V lookup: CDR1 SGDLS, CDR2 YYNGEE. The CDR3 has 15 amino acids. Trimming shortened V by 2 bases and J by 5 bases, and 17 bases separated the two germline ends. CDR3 loop: CASSVRQVPLDEQYF. CDR3 nucleotides: TGTGCCAGCAGCGTGAGACAGGTCCCCTTAGACGAGCAGTACTTC.

This chain connects TRBV4-3 to TRBJ1-2; D ambiguous. This CDR3 has 15 amino acids. With 0 bases removed from V and 8 bases from J, the gap between germline ends came to 16 bases. CDR1 and CDR2 (germline): LGHNA, YSLEER. The CDR3, as DNA: TGCGCCAGCAGCCAAGATCTCACGAGGGCCAGAGGCTACACCTTC. Protein: CASSQDLTRARGYTF.

This chain joins TRBV9 and TRBJ2-2; 8 bases are shared with TRBD2. CDR1 SGDLS and CDR2 YYNGEE come from the germline V gene. The CDR3 runs to 15 residues. V lost 0 bases to trimming and J lost 7 bases; unmatched junction nucleotides: 5. DNA of the CDR3: TGTGCCAGCAGCGTAGCGGGGGGGGTCGGCGGGGAGCTGTTTTTT. Encoded protein: CASSVAGGVGGELFF.

This clone appeared a few times. V gene TRBV5-6 combines with J gene TRBJ2-5, with 8 bases matching TRBD2. The J segment lost 5 bases and the V segment lost 0 bases, leaving 9 bases of the junction unmatched. Germline V gene lookup returns CDR1 SGHDT and CDR2 YYEEEE. The CDR3 sequence is 16 residues long. The CDR3, as DNA: TGTGCCAGCAGCTTGGCACTAGCGGATCCCCGGGAGACCCAGTACTTC. Translation gives CASSLALADPRETQYF.

The CDR3 DNA reads as TGCGCCAGCAGCCAAGGAGACGGGGATACCTACGAGCAGTACTTC. Amino acids: CASSQGDGDTYEQYF. The rearrangement links TRBV4-3 to TRBJ2-7, with D perhaps matching TRBD2 (5 bases). The CDR3 runs to 15 residues. Trimming stripped 1 base from V and 2 bases from J, with 12 bases between. Germline V gives CDR1 LGHNA, CDR2 YSLEER.

This chain uses TRBV3-1 (or the pseudogene TRBV3-2) with TRBJ1-2; D remains unclear. The CDR3 loop spans 12 amino acids. The V end lost 4 bases, the J end lost 0 bases, and 3 bases lay between the germline ends. Per the germline V gene, CDR1 is LGHDT and CDR2 is YNNKEL (reference sequence). As DNA, the CDR3 is TGTGCCAGCAGCCCAGCTAACTATGGCTACACCTTC. Its translation: CASSPANYGYTF.

This sequence joins TRBV5-1 and TRBJ2-1; D is perhaps TRBD2 (6 bases). There are 14 residues in the CDR3. V was cut by 0 bases and J by 3 bases, with 7 bases left in between. Germline CDR1 reads SGHRS; CDR2 reads YFSETQ. DNA of the CDR3: TGCGCCAGCAGCTTGGGGGGACTCTACAATGAGCAGTTCTTC. This gives the protein CASSLGGLYNEQFF.

J is TRBJ2-5 and V is TRBV12-3 or TRBV12-4; tentative D call: TRBD1 (5 bases). V was trimmed by 7 bases and J by 2 bases, leaving 11 bases between them. This CDR3 is 13 amino acids long. For the CDR3, the DNA is TGTGCCAGCAAAGGACATCCACAAGAGACCCAGTACTTC. This gives the protein CASKGHPQETQYF.

The V call is TRBV19, the J call TRBJ2-3; tentative D call: TRBD2 (5 bases). Germline V gene sequence: CDR1 LNHDA, CDR2 SQIVND (reference sequence). The CDR3 runs to 13 residues. Trimming took off 3 bases at V and 4 bases at J, with 8 bases between the two ends. In DNA form, the CDR3 reads TGTGCCAGTAGTATCGGGATCGCAGATACGCAGTATTTT. It is translated as CASSIGIADTQYF.

The chain links TRBV20-1 to TRBJ2-2; TRBD2 is a possible D gene (5 bases). Germline CDR1 and CDR2: DFQATT and SNEGSKA (reference sequence). This CDR3 is 11 amino acids long. Trimming took 6 bases from V and 6 from J, leaving 8 bases between them. CDR3 amino acids: CSAEGPGELFF. The DNA for the CDR3 is TGCAGTGCCGAGGGTCCCGGGGAGCTGTTTTTT.

The chain is built from TRBV5-1 and TRBJ1-5; D is possibly TRBD1 (6 bases). V gave up 0 bases and J gave up 8 bases, with 15 bases separating them. CDR3 length equals 15 residues. The germline V gene encodes CDR1 SGHRS and CDR2 YFSETQ. CDR3 DNA: TGCGCCAGCAGCTTGGGGGACATCGGTTTGGAGCCCCAGCATTTT. Residues: CASSLGDIGLEPQHF.

The rearrangement joins TRBV19 to TRBJ2-7; D perhaps matches TRBD1 (6 bases). Trimming removed 4 bases from V and 10 bases from J, with 17 bases in between. The germline gives CDR1 LNHDA, CDR2 SQIVND (reference sequence). This CDR3 is built from 13 residues. The CDR3 reads CASSTVQGISQYF. As DNA, the CDR3 is TGTGCCAGTAGTACCGTACAGGGAATCAGCCAGTACTTC.